These 27 T cell receptor beta chains share one sample of origin, sequenced in a study of cytomegalovirus exposure and HLA in healthy donors. The PCR employed 60 Vbeta primers together with 13 Jbeta primers. The method was immunoSEQ multiplex PCR; TCRdb's version includes in-frame clones alone and lacks a portion of them. The sample holds 150,000 to 200,000 clones, roughly 13% seen once. Specimen: PBMCs. The receptors were sampled from a man between 50 and 59 years old in good health and CMV-seropositive.

This clone appeared a few times. This sequence joins TRBV5-8 and TRBJ2-1; 10 positions match TRBD1. The CDR3 extends over 16 amino acids. Per germline, CDR1 SGHTS and CDR2 YDEGEE. The V segment lost 1 base and the J segment 4 bases; nucleotides outside the gene matches: 5. CDR3 DNA: TGTGCCAGCAGCTTGACCGGGACAGGGGTTTACAATGAGCAGTTCTTC. Its translation: CASSLTGTGVYNEQFF. Using reference TRBV5-8 and TRBJ2-1 for the parts outside the CDR3, the full variable domain is EAGVTQSPTHLIKTRGQQATLRCSPISGHTSVYWYQQALGLGLQFLLWYDEGEERNRGNFPPRFSGRQFPNYSSELNVNALELEDSALYLCASSLTGTGVYNEQFFGPGTRLTVL.

The CDR3 nucleotides are TGTGCCAGCTGTACAGACAGGGACACTGAAGCTTTCTTT. This gives the protein CASCTDRDTEAFF. The chain links TRBV18 to TRBJ1-1, with TRBD1 matching 7 bases. CDR1 and CDR2 from the germline V gene are KGHSH and LQKENI. The junction had 5 bases not matched to a gene; V was cut back by 7 bases and J by 3 bases. The CDR3 totals 13 residues.

There are a few counts of this clone. The genes are TRBV2 and TRBJ2-7, with 9 positions matching TRBD2. CDR3 length: 14 amino acids. The germline CDR1 and CDR2 sequences are SNHLY and FYNNEI. Germline trimming cut 3 bases from V and 6 bases from J; bases unmatched to any gene: 6. CDR3 bases: TGTGCCAGCAGTGATGCGGGGGGGGGCTCCGAGCAGTACTTC. Its translation is CASSDAGGGSEQYF. Based on the CDR3 plus reference TRBV2 and TRBJ2-7, the full variable domain is EPEVTQTPSHQVTQMGQEVILRCVPISNHLYFYWYRQILGQKVEFLVSFYNNEISEKSEIFDDQFSVERPDGSNFTLKIRSTKLEDSAMYFCASSDAGGGSEQYFGPGTRLTVT.

V is TRBV7-2 and J is TRBJ1-2; D not certain. CDR3 length equals 16 residues. V lost 5 bases and J 3 bases, leaving 19 bases between the germline ends. Germline values: CDR1 SGHTA, CDR2 FQGNSA. The CDR3 is CASSLDRGSDHYGYTF. For the CDR3, the DNA is TGTGCCAGCAGCCTCGACCGGGGATCAGACCACTATGGCTACACCTTC.

This clone was recorded a few times. The chain has TRBV10-3 and TRBJ1-2, with 7 positions matching TRBD1. V shed 7 bases, J shed 6 bases, and the junction held 17 bases outside the gene matches. The CDR3 is 16 residues long. Germline V CDR1 and CDR2: ENHRY, SYGVKD. Here the CDR3 DNA reads TGTGCCATCACCCCCGGGACAGAAATCAGTAGGGATGGCTACACCTTC. This codes for CAITPGTEISRDGYTF.

The chain joins TRBV28 to TRBJ2-7; 8 bases line up with TRBD1. With 4 bases clipped from V and 2 bases from J, the junction kept 1 base outside the gene matches. The CDR3 is 13 amino acids. CDR1 is MDHEN and CDR2 is SYDVKM in the germline V gene. For the CDR3, the DNA is TGTGCCAGCAGTTCAGGGGGCCCCTACGAGCAGTACGTC. Translation: CASSSGGPYEQYV.

This clone showed up just a few times. The chain employs TRBV2 and TRBJ2-3, with D possibly TRBD2 on 6 matching bases. V was cut by 5 bases and J by 0 bases, with 12 bases left in between. The CDR3 loop spans 15 amino acids. Germline CDR1 and CDR2: SNHLY and FYNNEI. CDR3 amino acids: CASSPAGFSTDTQYF. In DNA form, the CDR3 reads TGTGCCAGCAGTCCCGCGGGGTTCAGCACAGATACGCAGTATTTT.

The chain links TRBV27 to TRBJ2-4; D remains unclear. Trimming shortened V by 7 bases and J by 1 base, and 8 bases separated the two germline ends. The CDR3 extends over 13 amino acids. From germline, CDR1 is MNHEY and CDR2 SMNVEV (reference sequence). In nucleotides, the CDR3 is TGTGCCAGCATAAGTCGGGCCAAAAACATTCAGTACTTC. Translation gives CASISRAKNIQYF.

This clone was seen a handful of times. The V gene is TRBV4-1, the J gene TRBJ1-3; 7 nucleotides line up with TRBD1. V trimming: 1 base; J trimming: 0 bases; junction bases outside the gene matches: 3. CDR1 is MGHRA and CDR2 is YSYEKL in the germline V gene. This CDR3 is 16 amino acids long. The DNA for the CDR3 is TGCGCCAGCAGCCAAGGGGGACAGAGCTCTGGAAACACCATATATTTT. Translating gives CASSQGGQSSGNTIYF.

This clone was counted between two and nine times. CDR3 sequence: CASSIDRTGNTEAFF. In nucleotides, the CDR3 is TGTGCCAGTAGTATAGACCGGACAGGGAACACTGAAGCTTTCTTT. J is TRBJ1-1 and V is TRBV19; 7 bases match TRBD1. The CDR3 runs to 15 residues. CDR1 and CDR2 (germline): LNHDA, SQIVND (reference sequence). The junction had 2 bases not matched to a gene; V was cut back by 0 bases and J by 1 base.

V is TRBV7-3 and J is TRBJ2-3; 7 positions agree with TRBD2. The CDR3 runs 15 residues. V was pared by 3 bases and J by 5 bases, with 8 bases of the junction left unmatched. Per the germline V gene, CDR1 is SGHTA and CDR2 is FQGTGA. CDR3 in amino acids: CASSLVAGEGDTQYF. The CDR3 region has the DNA TGTGCCAGCAGCTTGGTGGCGGGGGAGGGAGATACGCAGTATTTT.

The CDR3 spells CASIKQGPNTGELFF. The CDR3 DNA is TGTGCCAGCATAAAACAGGGACCGAACACCGGGGAGCTGTTTTTT. The chain employs TRBV6-1 and TRBJ2-2, with a tentative D call TRBD1 (6 bases). The V gene's germline CDR1 is MNHNS and CDR2 SASEGT. The CDR3 has 15 residues. V was shortened by 7 bases and J by 0 bases, with 12 bases between the two germline ends.

This clone was observed a few times. The chain joins TRBV6-6 to TRBJ2-5, with 8 bases lining up with TRBD2. Gene TRBJ2-7 matches the end of the DNA better, so the J call may be wrong. The CDR3 has 14 residues. Germline-derived CDR1 and CDR2 are MNHNY and SVGAGI (reference sequence). The CDR3 DNA reads as TGTGCCACCTACAACCGCGCGGGGGGATACGAGCAGTACTTC. Protein sequence: CATYNRAGGYEQYF.

There are a few counts of this clone. The chain employs TRBV9 and TRBJ2-5; 8 nucleotides align to TRBD1. With V trimmed by 4 bases and J by 2 bases, 7 bases remained unmatched. The germline V gene has CDR1 SGDLS and CDR2 YYNGEE. CDR3 size: 15 residues. The CDR3 nucleotides read TGTGCCAGCAGCCCCGGGGACAGGATTCAAGAGACCCAGTACTTC. This codes for CASSPGDRIQETQYF.

This rearrangement joins TRBV28 to TRBJ2-5; D is perhaps TRBD1 (6 bases). This CDR3 comprises 12 residues. In germline, CDR1 is MDHEN, CDR2 SYDVKM. Trimming took off 6 bases at V and 5 bases at J, with 10 bases between the two ends. CDR3 coding DNA: TGTGCCAGCAGGGGGGCCCGGGAGACCCAGTACTTC. The encoded protein is CASRGARETQYF.

As concerns this clone: A junction end diverges from the germline sequence, so it may reflect a read error. This chain links TRBV7-7 with TRBJ2-5, with a tentative D call TRBD2 (6 bases). Germline CDR1 and CDR2: SSHAT and FNYEAQ (reference sequence). The CDR3 spans 14 residues. The CDR3 spells CASSPTGGRETQYF. CDR3 DNA: TGTGCTAGCAGCCCTACAGGAGGGCGAGAGACCCAGTACTTC.

V gene TRBV18 combines with J gene TRBJ1-5; D may be TRBD1 (6 bases). Trimming took 5 bases from V and 7 from J, leaving 15 bases between them. This CDR3 comprises 14 residues. Germline V gene data show CDR1 as KGHSH and CDR2 as LQKENI. CDR3 DNA sequence: TGTGCCAGCTCAAGTATGGGGGCAAGGCAGCCCCAGCATTTT. Protein product: CASSSMGARQPQHF. The whole variable domain, filled in from reference TRBV18 and TRBJ1-5, reads NAGVMQNPRHLVRRRGQEARLRCSPMKGHSHVYWYRQLPEEGLKFMVYLQKENIIDESGMPKERFSAEFPKEGPSILRIQQVVRGDSAAYFCASSSMGARQPQHFGDGTRLSIL.

The gene calls are TRBV20-1 and TRBJ2-5; weak D call: TRBD2 (5 bases). V was trimmed by 4 bases and J by 9 bases, leaving 12 bases between them. Looked up from germline, CDR1 is DFQATT and CDR2 is SNEGSKA (reference sequence). The CDR3 length is 11 residues. The CDR3 reads CSATTSSSQYF. The DNA of the CDR3 is TGCAGTGCTACCACTTCTAGCTCCCAGTACTTC.

This clone came up a few times. The genes are TRBV6-1 and TRBJ1-5; 7 bases are shared with TRBD1. Germline CDR1 and CDR2: MNHNS and SASEGT. The trim removed 6 bases at V and 1 base at J, leaving 6 bases unmatched. This CDR3 spans 15 amino acids. The CDR3 reads CASRSRGGSNQPQHF. DNA of the CDR3: TGTGCCAGCAGGTCGCGAGGGGGCAGCAATCAGCCCCAGCATTTT.

The chain couples TRBV5-1 to TRBJ1-4; 7 positions agree with TRBD1. The germline gives CDR1 SGHRS, CDR2 YFSETQ. This CDR3 has 14 residues. V shed 5 bases and J 7 bases; nucleotides not matched to a gene: 8. Here the CDR3 DNA reads TGCGCCAGCAGTTATGACAGGGAGGCTGAAAAACTGTTTTTT. It encodes CASSYDREAEKLFF.

The V call is TRBV2, the J call TRBJ2-7, with 8 bases matching TRBD1. The germline V gene has CDR1 SNHLY and CDR2 FYNNEI. CDR3 length equals 16 residues. Losses at the gene ends were 0 bases for V and 6 bases for J; bases not matched to a gene: 10. CDR3 DNA: TGTGCCAGCAGTGAAGCGCCCGGACAGGGAACCTCCGAGCAGTACGTC. Translated: CASSEAPGQGTSEQYV.

This clone was seen a handful of times. V usage is TRBV7-2 and J usage is TRBJ1-4, with D maybe TRBD1 (5 bases). CDR1 SGHTA and CDR2 FQGNSA come from the germline V gene. CDR3 length: 16 residues. Trimming removed 5 bases from V and 0 bases from J, with 13 bases in between. The CDR3 loop reads CASSPWGTATNEKLFF. CDR3 nucleotides: TGTGCCAGCAGCCCCTGGGGGACTGCAACTAATGAAAAACTGTTTTTT. The full variable domain, rest sourced from reference TRBV7-2 and TRBJ1-4, is GAGVSQSPSNKVTEKGKDVELRCDPISGHTALYWYRQSLGQGLEFLIYFQGNSAPDKSGLPSDRFSAERTGGSVSTLTIQRTQQEDSAVYLCASSPWGTATNEKLFFGSGTQLSVL.

This sequence joins TRBV7-9 and TRBJ1-2; D might be TRBD1 (6 bases). CDR1 and CDR2 from the germline V gene are SEHNR and FQNEAQ (reference sequence). The CDR3 consists of 15 residues. Deletions cut 7 bases from V and 8 bases from J, with 23 bases between. The CDR3 region has the DNA TGTGCCAGCACCTCAGATGGGGGCAGCTATGAGGGCTACACCTTC. Its translation is CASTSDGGSYEGYTF.

This chain uses TRBV5-4 with TRBJ2-7; 9 bases are shared with TRBD1. CDR1 SGHNT and CDR2 YYREEE come from the germline V gene (reference sequence). Trimming cost V 0 bases and J 0 bases; bases outside gene matches: 1. The CDR3 contains 15 residues. The CDR3 coding sequence is TGTGCCAGCAGCTTGGCGGGACAGGGCTCCTACGAGCAGTACTTC. It yields the protein CASSLAGQGSYEQYF.

This clone turned up a few times. This rearrangement joins TRBV30 to TRBJ2-5; weak D call: TRBD2 (6 bases). The ends were cut back, 0 bases at V and 2 bases at J, with 13 bases in the middle. The CDR3 is made up of 15 amino acids. Germline V lookup: CDR1 GTSNPN, CDR2 SVGIG (reference sequence). The CDR3 region is CAWSVQGGVQETQYF. Here the CDR3 DNA reads TGTGCCTGGAGTGTACAAGGCGGGGTACAAGAGACCCAGTACTTC.

This clone has just a few counts. The V and J genes are TRBV28 and TRBJ2-7; D not certain. Trimming removed 3 bases from V and 0 bases from J, with 6 bases in between. CDR1 MDHEN and CDR2 SYDVKM come from the germline V gene. The CDR3 length is 13 residues. This CDR3 is CASSLAGSYEQYV. CDR3 nucleotide sequence: TGTGCCAGCAGTTTGGCAGGCTCCTACGAGCAGTACGTC.

The CDR3 DNA sequence: TGTGCCAGCAGCGCGGCGGGACAGCCCCGCACAGATACGCAGTATTTT. Amino acids: CASSAAGQPRTDTQYF. The V gene is TRBV9, the J gene TRBJ2-3, with D perhaps TRBD1 (7 bases). The CDR3 loop spans 16 amino acids. The germline V gene encodes CDR1 SGDLS and CDR2 YYNGEE. Trimming removed 3 bases at V and 1 base at J, with 15 bases between.